A few counts support the clone carrying this T cell receptor beta chain. The data are from a study of response to subunit inactivated influenza vaccine. TCRdb re-analysed the RT-PCR reads in MiXCR, keeping a single row per CDR3 protein. Among around 520,000 distinct CDR3 sequences, about 25% were seen once, and the ten largest hold under 2.5%. The CDR3 contains 13 residues. V was pared by 6 bases and J by 5 bases, with 15 bases between. Germline CDR1 SQVTM, CDR2 ANQGSEA. The source material was CD4+ T cells sorted from PBMCs, sampled roughly 5 days after vaccination. The receptor was isolated from a man in his fifties or sixties who received an inactivated influenza vaccine. The rearrangement uses TRBV29-1 and TRBJ2-3, with D perhaps TRBD2 (7 bases). As DNA, the CDR3 is TGCAGCGTGGAGGGGGGGAGAAAAGATACGCAGTATTTT. It specifies CSVEGGRKDTQYF.